One and the same sample provided the 16 T cell receptor beta chains below, sequenced in a study of blood T cell repertoires in COVID-19. Using immunoSEQ multiplex PCR, the repertoire was profiled, and TCRdb retains in-frame clones only, with some absent. There are about 130,000 clones in the sample; around 83% occur only once, and around 2.7% lies in the top ten. Specimen: peripheral blood. The receptors derive from a woman older than 75 with acute or convalescent COVID-19.

This clone turned up a few times. This chain connects TRBV5-4 to TRBJ2-3; 9 bases align to TRBD2. The CDR3 spans 15 residues. The ends lost 4 bases at V and 5 bases at J; junction bases unmatched: 8. Germline loops: CDR1 SGHNT, CDR2 YYREEE (reference sequence). This CDR3 is CASSDPGLAKDTQYF. For the CDR3, the DNA is TGTGCCAGCAGCGATCCGGGACTAGCAAAAGATACGCAGTATTTT.

V gene TRBV29-1 combines with J gene TRBJ1-2; D may be TRBD1 (6 bases). V lost 3 bases and J 4 bases, leaving 12 bases between the germline ends. The germline CDR1 and CDR2 sequences are SQVTM and ANQGSEA. The length of the CDR3 is 13 residues. Here the CDR3 reads CSVDPGAAYGYTF. As DNA, the CDR3 is TGCAGCGTTGATCCAGGGGCTGCCTATGGCTACACCTTC.

This chain joins TRBV27 and TRBJ1-4; D is possibly TRBD1 (6 bases). CDR1 is MNHEY, CDR2 SMNVEV, per germline (reference sequence). The CDR3 covers 15 residues. V was clipped by 4 bases and J by 7 bases, with 16 bases between them. This CDR3 reads CASSSLQGWSEKLFF. The CDR3 nucleotides read TGTGCCAGCAGTTCCCTGCAGGGGTGGAGTGAAAAACTGTTTTTT.

This clone was seen just once. J is TRBJ1-2 and V is TRBV27; TRBD1 matches at 7 bases. CDR1 and CDR2 (germline): MNHEY, SMNVEV (reference sequence). This CDR3 has 16 amino acids. J lost 6 bases, V lost 4 bases, and 14 bases had no gene match. The CDR3 bases are TGTGCCAGCAGTTGGTCGGCAGGGGGGAACCCAGATGGCTACACCTTC. It specifies CASSWSAGGNPDGYTF.

The chain carries TRBV19 and TRBJ2-7; the match to TRBD1 covers 9 bases. Germline CDR1 reads LNHDA; CDR2 reads SQIVND (reference sequence). There are 13 residues in the CDR3. The junction had 5 bases not matched to a gene; V was cut back by 4 bases and J by 7 bases. The CDR3 protein is CASSRGQGGEQYF. CDR3 nucleotides: TGTGCCAGTAGTAGGGGACAGGGAGGGGAGCAGTACTTC.

The V gene is TRBV5-1, the J gene TRBJ1-1; TRBD1 matches 7 bases. This CDR3 comprises 15 residues. From germline, CDR1 is SGHRS and CDR2 YFSETQ. V lost 4 bases, J lost 1 base, and 7 bases stayed unmatched. CDR3 in amino acids: CASSQTGSGNTEAFF. The CDR3 DNA reads as TGCGCCAGCAGCCAGACAGGGTCGGGGAACACTGAAGCTTTCTTT.

The gene calls are TRBV11-2 and TRBJ2-7, with TRBD2 matching over 7 bases. CDR1 and CDR2 (germline): SGHAT, FQNNGV. The CDR3 runs 13 residues. V lost 2 bases, J lost 3 bases, and 1 base stayed unmatched. DNA for the CDR3: TGTGCCAGCAGCTTACGGACTAGCTACGAGCAGTACTTC. It translates to CASSLRTSYEQYF. The whole variable domain, remainder taken from reference TRBV11-2 and TRBJ2-7, is EAGVAQSPRYKIIEKRQSVAFWCNPISGHATLYWYQQILGQGPKLLIQFQNNGVVDDSQLPKDRFSAERLKGVDSTLKIQPAKLEDSAVYLCASSLRTSYEQYFGPGTRLTVT.

V and J are TRBV6-5 and TRBJ1-1; TRBD1 aligns across 7 bases. The CDR3 sequence is 15 residues long. The germline gives CDR1 MNHEY, CDR2 SVGAGI. Trimming at V came to 6 bases and at J to 3 bases, leaving 10 bases not matched to a gene. The CDR3 coding sequence is TGTGCCAGCAGCTTCGACAGGGTAGGTGACACTGAAGCTTTCTTT. This sequence encodes CASSFDRVGDTEAFF.

This clone has more than one count but fewer than ten. The chain has TRBV10-3 and TRBJ1-5, with 7 bases identical to TRBD1. V lost 10 bases, J lost 1 base, and 10 bases stayed unmatched. In germline, CDR1 is ENHRY, CDR2 SYGVKD. The CDR3 is 15 amino acids. In DNA, the CDR3 is TGTGCCACCAGGGGGTCCGGACAGAGCAATCAGCCCCAGCATTTT. Encoded protein: CATRGSGQSNQPQHF.

The chain is built from TRBV7-9 and TRBJ2-7, with 7 bases aligning to TRBD2. In germline, CDR1 is SEHNR, CDR2 FQNEAQ (reference sequence). The trim removed 2 bases at V and 5 bases at J, leaving 12 bases unmatched. The CDR3 is 16 residues long. CDR3 bases: TGTGCCAGCAGCTTATGGCGGGGGTTCACGGCTGACGAGCAGTACTTC. Translating it yields CASSLWRGFTADEQYF. Full variable domain (rest looked up from reference TRBV7-9 and TRBJ2-7): DTGVSQNPRHKITKRGQNVTFRCDPISEHNRLYWYRQTLGQGPEFLTYFQNEAQLEKSRLLSDRFSAERPKGSFSTLEIQRTEQGDSAMYLCASSLWRGFTADEQYFGPGTRLTVT.

The chain links TRBV29-1 to TRBJ2-7; TRBD1 matches at 10 bases. CDR1 SQVTM and CDR2 ANQGSEA come from the germline V gene. Trimming removed 1 base from V and 5 bases from J; junction bases left unmatched: 2. The CDR3 length is 13 residues. In DNA, the CDR3 is TGCAGCGTTGAAGGGGGACAGGGGAACGAGCAGTACTTC. It translates to CSVEGGQGNEQYF.

This chain links TRBV13 with TRBJ2-2, with 11 positions matching TRBD1. The CDR3 has 17 residues. The junction had 10 bases not matched to a gene; V was cut back by 6 bases and J by 4 bases. The germline V gene encodes CDR1 PRHDT and CDR2 FYEKMQ (reference sequence). DNA of the CDR3: TGTGCCAGCAGTTCGAGCCAGGACAGGGGGCTCACCGGGGAGCTGTTTTTT. Residues: CASSSSQDRGLTGELFF. The full variable domain, in which reference TRBV13 and TRBJ2-2 provide the parts outside the CDR3, is AAGVIQSPRHLIKEKRETATLKCYPIPRHDTVYWYQQGPGQDPQFLISFYEKMQSDKGSIPDRFSAQQFSDYHSELNMSSLELGDSALYFCASSSSQDRGLTGELFFGEGSRLTVL.

The chain carries TRBV7-9 and TRBJ1-1, with a tentative D call TRBD1 (5 bases). Germline CDR1 is SEHNR and CDR2 is FQNEAQ (reference sequence). This CDR3 comprises 17 residues. V lost 5 bases and J lost 3, with 22 bases in between. The chain's CDR3 is CASSPTPPGTPDTEAFF. CDR3 DNA sequence: TGTGCCAGCAGCCCCACACCTCCCGGGACTCCTGACACTGAAGCTTTCTTT.

V gene TRBV5-4 combines with J gene TRBJ1-4, with D maybe TRBD1 (6 bases). CDR3 size: 14 residues. V was clipped by 0 bases and J by 8 bases, with 11 bases between them. From germline, CDR1 is SGHNT and CDR2 YYREEE (reference sequence). The CDR3 nucleotides are TGTGCCAGCAGCTTGGGCGGGGGCCGGGAAAAACTGTTTTTT. It specifies CASSLGGGREKLFF.

V is TRBV7-9 and J is TRBJ2-7; D perhaps matches TRBD1 (6 bases). The CDR3 length is 16 residues. Germline V gene data show CDR1 as SEHNR and CDR2 as FQNEAQ (reference sequence). Trimming shortened V by 4 bases and J by 6 bases, and 22 bases separated the two germline ends. CDR3: CASSSKVGQLTSEQYF. The CDR3, as DNA: TGTGCCAGCAGCTCTAAGGTCGGACAGCTTACTTCCGAGCAGTACTTC.

The V gene is TRBV19, the J gene TRBJ2-3; 8 nucleotides match TRBD2. The length of the CDR3 is 16 residues. J gave up 1 base and V 3 bases, and 6 bases lay outside the gene matches. The germline V gene encodes CDR1 LNHDA and CDR2 SQIVND (reference sequence). Written as DNA, the CDR3 is TGTGCCAGTAGTATCATGGCTAGCGGGCGCACAGATACGCAGTATTTT. The encoded protein is CASSIMASGRTDTQYF. Supplemented by reference TRBV19 and TRBJ2-3, the full variable domain reads DGGITQSPKYLFRKEGQNVTLSCEQNLNHDAMYWYRQDPGQGLRLIYYSQIVNDFQKGDIAEGYSVSREKKESFPLTVTSAQKNPTAFYLCASSIMASGRTDTQYFGPGTRLTVL.